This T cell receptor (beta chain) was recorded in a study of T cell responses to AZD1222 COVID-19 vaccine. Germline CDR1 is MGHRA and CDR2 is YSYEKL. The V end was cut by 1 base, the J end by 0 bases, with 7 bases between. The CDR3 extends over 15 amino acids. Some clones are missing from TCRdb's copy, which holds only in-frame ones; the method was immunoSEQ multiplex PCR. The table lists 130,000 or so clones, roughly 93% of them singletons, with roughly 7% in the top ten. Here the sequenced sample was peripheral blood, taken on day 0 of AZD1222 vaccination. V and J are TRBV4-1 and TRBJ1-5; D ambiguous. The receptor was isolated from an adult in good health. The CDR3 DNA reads TGCGCCAGCAGCCAAGCCCGATATAGCAATCAGCCCCAGCATTTT. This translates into CASSQARYSNQPQHF.